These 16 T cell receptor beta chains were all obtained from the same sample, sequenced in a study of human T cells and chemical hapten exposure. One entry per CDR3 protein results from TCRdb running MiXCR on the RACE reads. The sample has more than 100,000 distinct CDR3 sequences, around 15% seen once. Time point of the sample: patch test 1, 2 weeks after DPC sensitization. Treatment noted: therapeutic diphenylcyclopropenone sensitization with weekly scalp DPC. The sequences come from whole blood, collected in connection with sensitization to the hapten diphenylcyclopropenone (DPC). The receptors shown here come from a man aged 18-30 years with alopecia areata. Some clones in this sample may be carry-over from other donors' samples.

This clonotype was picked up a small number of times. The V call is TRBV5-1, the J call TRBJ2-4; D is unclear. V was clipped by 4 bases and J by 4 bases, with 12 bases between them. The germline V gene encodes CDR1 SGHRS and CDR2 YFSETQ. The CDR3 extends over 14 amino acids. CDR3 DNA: TGCGCCAGCAGCGGGAACACAGAGAAAAACATTCAGTACTTC. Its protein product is CASSGNTEKNIQYF.

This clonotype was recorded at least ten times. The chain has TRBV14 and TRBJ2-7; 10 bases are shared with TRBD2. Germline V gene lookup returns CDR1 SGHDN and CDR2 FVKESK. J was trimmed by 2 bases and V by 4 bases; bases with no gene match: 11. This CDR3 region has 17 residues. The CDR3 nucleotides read TGTGCCAGCAGCCCCACCCTGCTAGCGGGGGCAACCTACGAGCAGTACTTC. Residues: CASSPTLLAGATYEQYF.

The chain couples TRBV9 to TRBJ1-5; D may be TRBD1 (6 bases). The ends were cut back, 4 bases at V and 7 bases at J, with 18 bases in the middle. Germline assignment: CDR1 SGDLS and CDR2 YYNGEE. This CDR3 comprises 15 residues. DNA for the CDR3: TGTGCCAGCAGCCCTACGACAGGTCCTAAACAGCCCCAGCATTTT. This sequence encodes CASSPTTGPKQPQHF.

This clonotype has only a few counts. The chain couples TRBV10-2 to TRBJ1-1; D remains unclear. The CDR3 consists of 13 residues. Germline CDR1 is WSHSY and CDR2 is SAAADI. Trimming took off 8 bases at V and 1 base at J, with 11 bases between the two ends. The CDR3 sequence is CASGLTPNTEAFF. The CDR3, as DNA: TGCGCCAGCGGTTTAACACCGAACACTGAAGCTTTCTTT.

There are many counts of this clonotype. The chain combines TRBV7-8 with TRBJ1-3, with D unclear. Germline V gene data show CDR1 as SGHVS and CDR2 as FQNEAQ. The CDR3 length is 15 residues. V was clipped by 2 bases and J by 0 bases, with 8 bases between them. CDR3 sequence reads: CASSLPPHSGNTIYF. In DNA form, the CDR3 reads TGTGCCAGCAGCTTACCTCCCCACTCTGGAAACACCATATATTTT.

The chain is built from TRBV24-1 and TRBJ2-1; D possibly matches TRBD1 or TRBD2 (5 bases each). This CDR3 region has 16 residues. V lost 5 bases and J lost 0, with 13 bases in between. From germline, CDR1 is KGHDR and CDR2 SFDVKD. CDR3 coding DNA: TGTGCCACCAGTGTGGGGGTCCTGAGCTCCTACAATGAGCAGTTCTTC. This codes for CATSVGVLSSYNEQFF.

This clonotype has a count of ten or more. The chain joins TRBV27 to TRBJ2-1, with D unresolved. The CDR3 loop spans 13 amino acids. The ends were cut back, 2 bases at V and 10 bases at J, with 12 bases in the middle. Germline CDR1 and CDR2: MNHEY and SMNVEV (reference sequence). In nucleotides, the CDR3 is TGTGCCAGCAGTTTACAGACCTTTGACGAGCAGTTCTTC. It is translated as CASSLQTFDEQFF.

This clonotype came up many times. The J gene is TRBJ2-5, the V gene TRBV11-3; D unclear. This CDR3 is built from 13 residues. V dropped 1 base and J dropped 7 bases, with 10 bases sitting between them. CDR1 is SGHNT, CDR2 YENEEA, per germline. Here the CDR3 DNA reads TGTGCCAGCAGCTTAGTTTCGACCGGGACCCAGTACTTC. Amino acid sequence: CASSLVSTGTQYF.

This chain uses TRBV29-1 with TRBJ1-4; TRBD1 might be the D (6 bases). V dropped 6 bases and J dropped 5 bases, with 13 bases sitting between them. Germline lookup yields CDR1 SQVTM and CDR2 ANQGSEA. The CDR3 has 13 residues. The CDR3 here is CSVTDSTNEKLFF. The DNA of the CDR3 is TGCAGCGTCACGGACAGTACCAATGAAAAACTGTTTTTT.

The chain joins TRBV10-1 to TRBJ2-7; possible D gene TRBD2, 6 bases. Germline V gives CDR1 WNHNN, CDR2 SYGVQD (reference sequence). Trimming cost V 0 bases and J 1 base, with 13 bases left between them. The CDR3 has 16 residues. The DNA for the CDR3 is TGCGCCAGCAGTGAGTCGCGCGGGACCCCTTCCTACGAGCAGTACTTC. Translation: CASSESRGTPSYEQYF.

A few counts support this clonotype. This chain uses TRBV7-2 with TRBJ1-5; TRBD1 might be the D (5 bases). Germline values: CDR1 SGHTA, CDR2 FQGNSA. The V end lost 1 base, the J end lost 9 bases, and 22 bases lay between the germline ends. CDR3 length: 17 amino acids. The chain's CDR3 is CASSLGGGGQPYRPQHF. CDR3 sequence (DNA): TGTGCCAGCAGCTTAGGGGGCGGAGGACAACCCTATCGGCCCCAGCATTTT.

CDR3 DNA: TGTGCCAGTGCGGGCCAGGCCTCCTACGAGCAGTACGTC. Protein: CASAGQASYEQYV. The J gene is TRBJ2-7, the V gene TRBV28; possibly TRBD2 for D (5 bases). Trimming stripped 9 bases from V and 0 bases from J, with 12 bases between. The CDR3 has 13 residues. Germline V CDR1 and CDR2: MDHEN, SYDVKM.

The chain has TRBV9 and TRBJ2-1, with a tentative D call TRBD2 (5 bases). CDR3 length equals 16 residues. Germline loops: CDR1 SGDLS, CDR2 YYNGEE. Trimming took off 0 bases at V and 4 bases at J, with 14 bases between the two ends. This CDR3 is CASSVARGNLYNEQFF. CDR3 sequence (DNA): TGTGCCAGCAGCGTAGCCCGAGGGAACTTATACAATGAGCAGTTCTTC.

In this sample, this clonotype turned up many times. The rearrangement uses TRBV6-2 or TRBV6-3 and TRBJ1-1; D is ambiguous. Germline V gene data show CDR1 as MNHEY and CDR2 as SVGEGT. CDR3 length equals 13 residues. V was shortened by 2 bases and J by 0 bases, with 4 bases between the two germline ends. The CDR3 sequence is CASSYVMNTEAFF. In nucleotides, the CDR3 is TGTGCCAGCAGTTACGTAATGAACACTGAAGCTTTCTTT.

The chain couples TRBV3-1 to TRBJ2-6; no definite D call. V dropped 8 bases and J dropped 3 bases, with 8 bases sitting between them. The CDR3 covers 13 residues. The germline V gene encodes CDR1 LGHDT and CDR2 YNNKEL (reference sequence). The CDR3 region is CASVSHGANVLTF. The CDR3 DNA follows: TGTGCCAGCGTCTCTCATGGGGCCAACGTCCTGACTTTC.

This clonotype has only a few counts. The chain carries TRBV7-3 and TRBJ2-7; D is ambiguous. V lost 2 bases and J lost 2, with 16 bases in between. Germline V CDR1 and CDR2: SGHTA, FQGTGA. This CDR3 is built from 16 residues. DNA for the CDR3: TGTGCCAGCAGCTTACCCGTCGACCACCCGACCTACGAGCAGTACTTC. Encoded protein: CASSLPVDHPTYEQYF.